This T cell receptor (beta chain) comes out of a study of Ad26.COV2.S vaccination and SARS-CoV-2 variants. Sequencing was performed with immunoSEQ multiplex PCR; in TCRdb, only in-frame clones are kept and a portion is missing. The sample has around 320,000 clones; around 86% are singletons. With 5 bases removed from V and 1 base from J, the gap between germline ends came to 24 bases. The CDR3 is made up of 19 amino acids. Per germline, CDR1 LNHDA and CDR2 SQIVND (reference sequence). The sample's treatment: 15 to 20 received Ad26.COV2.S at low or high dose, single or two shots; a few received placebo; per-sample allocation not given. Repertoires come from day 63 after the first vaccine or placebo injection.

This clonotype originated in a person between 18 and 59 years old who received the Ad26.COV2.S COVID-19 vaccine or a placebo. The rearrangement joins TRBV19 to TRBJ2-1; D is unresolved. Specimen: peripheral blood, collected in a trial of Ad26.COV2.S vaccine versus placebo. The CDR3 sequence is CASSSFRISSASSYNEQFF. CDR3 in DNA: TGTGCCAGTAGTTCCTTCCGGATCAGCTCAGCTAGTTCCTACAATGAGCAGTTCTTC.